The clone carrying this T cell receptor beta chain was detected only a few times. Its antigen is currently unknown. This specimen comes from a study of T cell responses to AZD1222 COVID-19 vaccine. The method was immunoSEQ multiplex PCR; TCRdb's version includes in-frame clones alone and lacks a portion of them. The sample lists roughly 82,000 clones; 80% to 90% were seen once. Findings and limits, study-wide: Among those given AZD1222, only six were seropositive at baseline. The CD4 TCRs associated with vaccination extended across spike and predominated at 160-218 and 743-854. Targeting of unmutated variant regions was reportedly seen in nearly half of spike-specific TCRs.

Germline CDR1 is SGHVT and CDR2 is SQSDAQ. CDR3 length: 15 residues. V dropped 8 bases and J dropped 1 base, with 17 bases sitting between them. The chain carries TRBV7-4 and TRBJ1-1; unclear D gene. Sequenced material: peripheral blood, taken on day 0 of AZD1222 vaccination. The clonotype was recovered from an adult in good health. This CDR3 is CASHHRPEQNTEAFF. The CDR3 DNA is TGTGCCAGCCATCACCGTCCCGAGCAGAACACTGAAGCTTTCTTT.